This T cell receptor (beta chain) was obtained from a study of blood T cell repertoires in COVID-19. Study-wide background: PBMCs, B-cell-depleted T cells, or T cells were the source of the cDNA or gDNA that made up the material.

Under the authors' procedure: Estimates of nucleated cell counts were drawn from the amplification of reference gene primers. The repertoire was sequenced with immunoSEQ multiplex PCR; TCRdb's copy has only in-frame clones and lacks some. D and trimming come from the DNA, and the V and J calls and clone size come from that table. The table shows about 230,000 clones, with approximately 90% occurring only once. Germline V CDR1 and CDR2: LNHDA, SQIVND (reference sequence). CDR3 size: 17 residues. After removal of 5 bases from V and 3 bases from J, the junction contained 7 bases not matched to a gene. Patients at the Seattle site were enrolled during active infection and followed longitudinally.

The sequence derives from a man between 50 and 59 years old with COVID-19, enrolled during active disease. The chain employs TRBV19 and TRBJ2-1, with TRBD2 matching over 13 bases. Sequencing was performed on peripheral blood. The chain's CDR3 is CASSPGTSGAVYNEQFF. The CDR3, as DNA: TGTGCCAGTAGTCCAGGGACTAGCGGGGCTGTCTACAATGAGCAGTTCTTC. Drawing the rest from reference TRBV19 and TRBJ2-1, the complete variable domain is DGGITQSPKYLFRKEGQNVTLSCEQNLNHDAMYWYRQDPGQGLRLIYYSQIVNDFQKGDIAEGYSVSREKKESFPLTVTSAQKNPTAFYLCASSPGTSGAVYNEQFFGPGTRLTVL.